The clone carrying this T cell receptor (beta chain) has only a few counts. Its antigen is unknown. This sample was included in a study of regulatory T cells in long-lasting Graves disease. Findings and limits, study-wide: Comparison showed that persistent patients shared more public clonotypes (2,741) than new patients (966).

This CDR3 region has 15 residues. The germline CDR1 and CDR2 sequences are LNHDA and SQIVND (reference sequence). The V end was cut by 3 bases, the J end by 2 bases, with 14 bases between. Described time point: newly diagnosed GD, antithyroid drugs for less than 3 months. The authors made the TCR library using RNA they extracted from PBMCs. Graves' disease diagnosis was established per American Thyroid Association guidelines. Construction of TCR beta libraries relied on iRepertoire HTBI primers and on Arm-PCR targeting CDR3 regions. Under the authors' procedure: Across all samples, about 62 TRBV segments and more than 11 TRBJ segments were identified. TCRdb re-analysed the multiplex PCR reads in MiXCR, keeping a single row per CDR3 protein. TCRdb's processing, not the authors' own work, is the source of the V and J calls. The top ten clones hold roughly a fifth of a sample with a few hundred thousand distinct CDR3 sequences, around 15% of them seen once.

This sample was shared with a second study, whose subject was T cells in Graves' hyperthyroidism and ophthalmopathy. As that report states: Within blood appeared most thyroid clonotypes that had expanded above 0.001.

The V call is TRBV19, the J call TRBJ2-7; D may be TRBD2 (5 bases). The material sequenced was peripheral blood mononuclear cells (PBMCs), taken at new diagnosis, from a patient treated with antithyroid drugs. The clonotype was recovered from a young woman with Graves disease. CDR3 nucleotides: TGTGCCAGTAGTATGGCGAGCGGTGGACCCTACGAGCAGTACTTC. Translated, it gives CASSMASGGPYEQYF.